This entry concerns a single T cell receptor (beta chain). TCRdb reprocessed the 5' RACE reads with MiXCR, giving one entry per CDR3 protein. Of just under 85,000 distinct CDR3 sequences detected, 10% to 15% appear once; the ten largest clones hold approximately 23%. The data originate from a study of T cells after yellow fever vaccination. Background on the study: Each low-cell-number fraction was prepared by means of SMART-Seq v4 Ultra Low Input.

Whole-study findings and limits: FACS-sorted repertoires could harbor abundant contaminating bulk-population clonotypes.

The specimen comprised CD8+ T cells not binding an NS4B(214-222) dextramer, sorted from PBMCs, sampled around 3 weeks after the first yellow fever vaccination. The sequence was collected from a man between 18 and 29 years old who received the YFV17D yellow fever vaccine.

The CDR3 loop reads CSATEDRGKKTQYF. In DNA, the CDR3 is TGCAGTGCTACCGAAGACAGGGGGAAAAAGACCCAGTACTTC. J is TRBJ2-5 and V is TRBV20-1; the match to TRBD1 covers 9 bases. Looked up from germline, CDR1 is DFQATT and CDR2 is SNEGSKA (reference sequence). CDR3 length: 14 amino acids. Trimming cost V 4 bases and J 6 bases; bases outside gene matches: 9.